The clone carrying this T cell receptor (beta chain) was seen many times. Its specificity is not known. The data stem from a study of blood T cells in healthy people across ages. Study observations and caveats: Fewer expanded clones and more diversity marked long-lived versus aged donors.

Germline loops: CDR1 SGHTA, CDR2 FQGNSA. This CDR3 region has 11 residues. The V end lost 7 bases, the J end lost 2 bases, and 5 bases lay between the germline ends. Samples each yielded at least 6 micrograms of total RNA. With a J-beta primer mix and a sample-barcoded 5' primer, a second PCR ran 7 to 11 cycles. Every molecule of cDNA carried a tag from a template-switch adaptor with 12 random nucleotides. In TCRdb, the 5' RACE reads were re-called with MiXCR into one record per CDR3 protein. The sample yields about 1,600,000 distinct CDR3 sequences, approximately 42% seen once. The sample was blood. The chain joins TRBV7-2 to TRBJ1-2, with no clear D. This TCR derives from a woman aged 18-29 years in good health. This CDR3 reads CASTGNYGYTF. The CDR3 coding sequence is TGTGCCAGCACAGGCAACTATGGCTACACCTTC. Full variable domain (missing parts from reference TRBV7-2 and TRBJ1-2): GAGVSQSPSNKVTEKGKDVELRCDPISGHTALYWYRQSLGQGLEFLIYFQGNSAPDKSGLPSDRFSAERTGGSVSTLTIQRTQQEDSAVYLCASTGNYGYTFGSGTRLTVV.